This entry concerns a single T cell receptor beta chain. As yet, its antigen is unknown. Germline CDR1 reads SGHNT; CDR2 reads YYREEE (reference sequence). The CDR3 has 17 amino acids. V shed 4 bases, J shed 5 bases, and the junction held 11 bases outside the gene matches. This entry is derived from a study of vaccination and CD4 T cells after COVID-19. About the research overall: In culture, cells were exposed to overlapping spike peptides from SARS-CoV-2, HCoV-NL63, HCoV-OC43 and HCoV-229E.

Treatment of the sample: roughly 11-day PBMC culture with coronavirus spike peptide pools or control peptides (ViraFEST assay). A half-volume replacement of the medium with fresh IL-2 medium was performed on days 3 and 7. Scientists ran DNA taken from cultured CD4+ T cells through the Oncomine TCR Beta short-read assay for sequencing. TCRdb used MiXCR to reprocess the PCR reads, holding one entry per CDR3 protein. Among approximately 12,000 distinct CDR3 sequences listed, 55% to 65% were seen once. The chain recombines TRBV5-4 with TRBJ2-3; 12 bases are shared with TRBD2. The receptor was derived from a human donor who had recovered from COVID-19. Here the sequenced sample was CD4+ T cells from blood, cultured in vitro, taken before SARS-CoV-2 vaccination. This CDR3 is CASSQTLTSGSGDTQYF. In nucleotides, the CDR3 is TGTGCCAGCAGCCAAACTCTGACTAGCGGGAGTGGAGATACGCAGTATTTT.